A single sample gave rise to the 10 T cell receptor beta chains below, sequenced in a study of cytomegalovirus exposure and HLA in healthy donors. 60 Vbeta and 13 Jbeta primers were used in PCR. The repertoire was sequenced with immunoSEQ multiplex PCR; TCRdb's copy has only in-frame clones and lacks some. The sample holds 95,000 to 150,000 clones, more than 60% seen once. Input material: PBMCs. The source is a man aged 18 to 30 in good health and CMV-seronegative.

The chain employs TRBV6-6 and TRBJ1-5; 9 bases match TRBD1. The CDR3 contains 16 residues. From germline, CDR1 is MNHNY and CDR2 SVGAGI (reference sequence). With 2 bases clipped from V and 1 base from J, the junction kept 3 bases outside the gene matches. CDR3 DNA: TGTGCCAGCAGTTACGGCGGACAGGGGAGCAATCAGCCCCAGCATTTT. Its translation is CASSYGGQGSNQPQHF.

The chain has TRBV28 and TRBJ2-1; D is possibly TRBD2 (6 bases). Between the trimmed V and J ends, which lost 5 bases and 0 bases, there was a span of 11 bases. Germline V lookup: CDR1 MDHEN, CDR2 SYDVKM. This CDR3 spans 15 amino acids. The CDR3 loop is CASSPGGLSYNEQFF. CDR3 DNA sequence: TGTGCCAGCAGTCCCGGGGGACTCTCCTACAATGAGCAGTTCTTC.

The genes are TRBV6-1 and TRBJ2-1; D not certain. This CDR3 is built from 13 residues. Looked up from germline, CDR1 is MNHNS and CDR2 is SASEGT. Trimming pared 2 bases from V and 6 bases from J, leaving 8 bases between. Here the CDR3 DNA reads TGTGCCAGCAGTGAATTTCGTAGCAATGAGCAGTTCTTC. Amino acids: CASSEFRSNEQFF.

The CDR3 DNA is TGTGCCAGCAGGTACTCTGGCTCCTATAATTCACCCCTCCACTTT. It yields the protein CASRYSGSYNSPLHF. The V gene is TRBV28, the J gene TRBJ1-6; no clear D. Trimming took off 6 bases at V and 0 bases at J, with 9 bases between the two ends. The CDR3 is 15 residues long. Germline V gene sequence: CDR1 MDHEN, CDR2 SYDVKM.

CDR3 DNA sequence: TGTGCCAGTAGGCAGGGTTGGGCTGAAGCTTTCTTT. This gives the protein CASRQGWAEAFF. This chain joins TRBV19 and TRBJ1-1; tentative D call: TRBD1 (5 bases). This CDR3 contains 12 residues. CDR1 is LNHDA and CDR2 is SQIVND in the germline V gene (reference sequence). Trimming left V 6 bases short and J 6 bases short, with 11 bases between.

This clone has just a few counts. This sequence joins TRBV5-4 and TRBJ1-4, with D hard to call. There are 13 residues in the CDR3. Germline assignment: CDR1 SGHNT and CDR2 YYREEE (reference sequence). Trimming stripped 3 bases from V and 11 bases from J, with 14 bases between. CDR3 coding DNA: TGTGCCAGCAGCTCTTCCCGAGGTGGGAAACTGTTTTTT. It specifies CASSSSRGGKLFF.

The chain employs TRBV7-8 and TRBJ1-5; 8 bases line up with TRBD1. CDR1 and CDR2 from the germline V gene are SGHVS and FQNEAQ. CDR3 length equals 15 residues. The junction had 2 bases not matched to a gene; V was cut back by 4 bases and J by 0 bases. Here the CDR3 DNA reads TGTGCCAGCAGCTCGGGACAGGTTAGCAATCAGCCCCAGCATTTT. Its translation: CASSSGQVSNQPQHF.

This clone was detected a few times. This CDR3 reads CASSYGTSGGAVNEQFF. In nucleotides, the CDR3 is TGTGCCAGCAGCTATGGGACTAGCGGGGGGGCCGTCAATGAGCAGTTCTTC. This sequence joins TRBV28 and TRBJ2-1; 16 nucleotides line up with TRBD2. J was trimmed by 6 bases and V by 6 bases; bases with no gene match: 8. The CDR3 is 17 amino acids. Looked up from germline, CDR1 is MDHEN and CDR2 is SYDVKM.

The chain couples TRBV19 to TRBJ1-5; 7 nucleotides agree with TRBD1. Germline V gene data show CDR1 as LNHDA and CDR2 as SQIVND (reference sequence). CDR3 length: 14 residues. Germline trimming cut 5 bases from V and 6 bases from J; bases unmatched to any gene: 7. CDR3 protein: CASSPQAGGQPQHF. In DNA, the CDR3 is TGTGCCAGTAGTCCTCAGGCAGGGGGTCAGCCCCAGCATTTT. The full variable domain, completed using reference TRBV19 and TRBJ1-5, is DGGITQSPKYLFRKEGQNVTLSCEQNLNHDAMYWYRQDPGQGLRLIYYSQIVNDFQKGDIAEGYSVSREKKESFPLTVTSAQKNPTAFYLCASSPQAGGQPQHFGDGTRLSIL.

The chain has TRBV5-1 and TRBJ2-5; 7 bases line up with TRBD2. This CDR3 contains 14 residues. The V segment lost 5 bases and the J segment 1 base; nucleotides outside the gene matches: 5. Per germline, CDR1 SGHRS and CDR2 YFSETQ. The CDR3 spells CASRFTSVQETQYF. The CDR3 region has the DNA TGCGCCAGCAGATTTACTAGCGTCCAAGAGACCCAGTACTTC. The whole variable domain, remainder taken from reference TRBV5-1 and TRBJ2-5, is KAGVTQTPRYLIKTRGQQVTLSCSPISGHRSVSWYQQTPGQGLQFLFEYFSETQRNKGNFPGRFSGRQFSNSRSEMNVSTLELGDSALYLCASRFTSVQETQYFGPGTRLLVL.